The following is a TCR beta chain sequence with its context. Its cognate antigen has yet to be identified. No base qualities exist here, and no much larger clone lies one base off it. The entry originates in a study of Ad26.COV2.S vaccination and SARS-CoV-2 variants (dated by TCRdb to the early 2020s). For the wider study: Donors in the vaccine arm were drawn from COV1001, a multicentre, randomized, double-blind, placebo-controlled phase I-IIa trial testing Ad26.COV2.S in healthy adults. Ad26.COV2.S was administered intramuscularly at 5 x 10^10 or 1 x 10^11 viral particles, either as a single shot or as two shots given 56 days apart. TCRbeta repertoire sequencing served as the tool for gauging how specific and how broad the SARS-CoV-2-reactive T cell receptors were following Ad26.COV2.S vaccination. The TCR-sequenced set comprised around 30 samples: 19 Ad26.COV2.S vaccine recipients, 5 placebo recipients and 8 SARS-CoV-2 convalescent individuals. Trial participants were randomized into five groups of five, in which low-dose or high-dose Ad26.COV2.S was given once or twice, or placebo was given on both occasions. Blinding of investigators to trial group allocation was maintained during experiments and outcome assessment.

According to the study, the label for this sample's treatment or condition signals: around 19 received Ad26.COV2.S at low or high dose, single or two shots; several received placebo; per-sample allocation not given. For vaccine and placebo recipients, the sequenced repertoires came from samples collected on day 63 after the first injection. Between 29 July and 7 August 2020, Cohort 1b enrolled 20 to 30 adults aged 18-55 years at one site in Boston, USA. Ad26.COV2.S consisted of a replication-incompetent adenovirus type 26 vector by which a prefusion-stabilized SARS-CoV-2 spike protein from the original Wuhan strain was expressed. The immunoSEQ Assay was the method used to sequence TCRbeta CDR3 regions. After extraction, genomic DNA underwent amplification by bias-controlled multiplex PCR, followed by high-throughput sequencing. For the original study's pipeline: Collapsing and filtering of sequences were performed to quantify the absolute abundance of each unique TCRbeta CDR3 region. Usable DNA was measured by amplifying reference genes present in all nucleated cells, and TCRbeta template counts were normalized to that usable DNA to estimate T cell fraction. Repertoire TCRs were annotated as SARS-CoV-2-specific when V gene, CDR3 amino acid sequence and J gene were exactly matched to a known reactive TCR set. MIRA supplied the reference SARS-CoV-2 TCR set, which was filtered for enrichment in COVID-19-positive ImmuneCODE repertoires so that public or cross-reactive TCRs were removed. Based on the MIRA antigens, annotated TCRs were further analysed at the level of specific ORF or position within ORF. Depth was the summed frequency of annotated unique rearrangements, while breadth was defined as annotated unique rearrangements over total unique productive rearrangements. Two-sided Wilcoxon rank-sum tests were used to compare TCR breadth between groups. TCRdb mirrors the immuneACCESS table, restricted to in-frame sequences. Some clones are absent from its copies; in checked studies, under half trace to an unresolved V gene, and the reason for the others is unknown. That table supplies the V and J calls and clone size; D and trimming were determined from the DNA. A total of about 280,000 clones appear in this sample, around 87% of them only once. 2.5% to 3.5% of the sample is taken by the ten largest.

CDR3 length: 14 amino acids, cysteine to phenylalanine. Kept here is only the CDR3 DNA, which spans 42 bases and is read in frame from base 1. Taken from the germline V gene (reference sequence), the CDR1 and CDR2 loops are DFQATT and SNEGSKA. Compared with germline, V lacks 3 bases and J lacks 3 bases; bases without a gene match: 4. Broader findings and caveats from the paper: Vaccine and placebo recipients had similar non-spike TCR breadth, a finding consistent with the vaccine containing only spike. Spike-specific TCR breadth was higher in Ad26.COV2.S recipients than in placebo recipients (P = 0.0014). Substantial breadth of spike-specific CD8+ and CD4+ T cell responses was reported after vaccination. The authors noted that total T cell responses may have been underestimated by the TCR breadth and depth analyses. The study was not powered for comparison of responses between vaccine doses or regimens.

The clonotype comes from a person aged 18-65 years who received the Ad26.COV2.S COVID-19 vaccine or a placebo. The sample was peripheral blood, taken in a trial of Ad26.COV2.S vaccine versus placebo. This sequence uses TRBV20-1 and TRBJ2-2; 7 of the junction bases match TRBD2. The CDR3 reads CSASSGSYTGELFF. The DNA sequence reads TGCAGTGCTAGTAGCGGGTCATACACCGGGGAGCTGTTTTTT.